These 7 T cell receptor beta chains share one sample of origin, sequenced in a study of human T cells and chemical hapten exposure. Using its own MiXCR run on the RACE reads, TCRdb lists one record per CDR3 protein. Of 70,000 to 95,000 distinct CDR3 sequences listed, 6% to 8.5% are singletons. As for time point: patch test 2, 6 weeks after DPC sensitization. Treatment denoted: therapeutic diphenylcyclopropenone sensitization with weekly scalp DPC. This sample comprised whole blood, obtained in connection with sensitization to the hapten diphenylcyclopropenone (DPC). The receptors stem from a woman in her thirties with alopecia areata. Some clones in this sample may be carry-over from other donors' samples.

The chain recombines TRBV18 with TRBJ1-1; D is perhaps TRBD1 (5 bases). Germline values: CDR1 KGHSH, CDR2 LQKENI. The CDR3 length is 15 residues. Trimming took 2 bases from V and 0 from J, leaving 10 bases between them. The CDR3 loop reads CASSPWGKVNTEAFF. The CDR3 coding sequence is TGTGCCAGCTCACCATGGGGGAAGGTGAACACTGAAGCTTTCTTT.

In its sample, this clonotype was seen many times. V usage is TRBV12-5 and J usage is TRBJ1-5; perhaps TRBD1 as D (6 bases). Germline lookup yields CDR1 LGHNT and CDR2 FRNRAP. V shed 5 bases and J shed 3 bases, with 11 bases lying between them. The length of the CDR3 is 14 residues. The CDR3 protein is CASGEPGVNQPQHF. The CDR3 DNA reads TGTGCTAGTGGTGAACCAGGGGTCAATCAGCCCCAGCATTTT. The full variable domain, in which reference TRBV12-5 and TRBJ1-5 provide the parts outside the CDR3, is DARVTQTPRHKVTEMGQEVTMRCQPILGHNTVFWYRQTMMQGLELLAYFRNRAPLDDSGMPKDRFSAEMPDATLATLKIQPSEPRDSAVYFCASGEPGVNQPQHFGDGTRLSIL.

This clonotype was recorded many times. The rearrangement joins TRBV5-1 to TRBJ2-1; 8 nucleotides match TRBD2. With V trimmed by 0 bases and J by 5 bases, 4 bases remained unmatched. Germline lookup yields CDR1 SGHRS and CDR2 YFSETQ. The CDR3 contains 15 residues. For the CDR3, the DNA is TGCGCCAGCAGCTTGGGAGCGGGGGCACACAATGAGCAGTTCTTC. Its protein product is CASSLGAGAHNEQFF.

V and J are TRBV5-4 and TRBJ2-7, with TRBD1 as a possible D gene (5 bases). The germline V and J ends were trimmed by 3 bases and 3 bases, with 10 bases remaining between them. This CDR3 contains 13 residues. Germline values: CDR1 SGHNT, CDR2 YYREEE (reference sequence). The CDR3 sequence: CASSSQTGYEQYF. DNA for the CDR3: TGTGCCAGCAGCTCTCAAACAGGCTACGAGCAGTACTTC.

This clonotype was picked up many times. The chain has TRBV7-3 and TRBJ2-3; D gene unclear. V was shortened by 2 bases and J by 5 bases, with 8 bases between the two germline ends. The CDR3 is 13 amino acids. CDR1 is SGHTA and CDR2 is FQGTGA in the germline V gene. CDR3 in DNA: TGTGCCAGCAGCTTAGGCGTTGAAGATACGCAGTATTTT. This translates into CASSLGVEDTQYF. The entire variable domain, with the rest obtained from reference TRBV7-3 and TRBJ2-3, is as follows: GAGVSQTPSNKVTEKGKYVELRCDPISGHTALYWYRQSLGQGPEFLIYFQGTGAADDSGLPNDRFFAVRPEGSVSTLKIQRTERGDSAVYLCASSLGVEDTQYFGPGTRLTVL.

This clonotype was picked up a small number of times. The V and J genes are TRBV6-1 and TRBJ1-5; D may be TRBD1 (5 bases). V lost 6 bases, J lost 7 bases, and 13 bases lay in between. The CDR3 sequence is 13 residues long. CDR1 is MNHNS and CDR2 is SASEGT in the germline V gene. The CDR3 loop reads CASRRDWAQPQHF. The CDR3 region has the DNA TGTGCCAGCAGGAGGGACTGGGCCCAGCCCCAGCATTTT.

This clonotype was detected many times. The chain links TRBV12-3 or TRBV12-4 to TRBJ2-5; 9 bases match TRBD2. CDR3 length: 16 amino acids. The ends lost 2 bases at V and 2 bases at J; junction bases unmatched: 6. The CDR3: CASSLNPSGEQETQYF. CDR3 coding DNA: TGTGCCAGCAGTTTAAATCCTAGCGGGGAACAAGAGACCCAGTACTTC.